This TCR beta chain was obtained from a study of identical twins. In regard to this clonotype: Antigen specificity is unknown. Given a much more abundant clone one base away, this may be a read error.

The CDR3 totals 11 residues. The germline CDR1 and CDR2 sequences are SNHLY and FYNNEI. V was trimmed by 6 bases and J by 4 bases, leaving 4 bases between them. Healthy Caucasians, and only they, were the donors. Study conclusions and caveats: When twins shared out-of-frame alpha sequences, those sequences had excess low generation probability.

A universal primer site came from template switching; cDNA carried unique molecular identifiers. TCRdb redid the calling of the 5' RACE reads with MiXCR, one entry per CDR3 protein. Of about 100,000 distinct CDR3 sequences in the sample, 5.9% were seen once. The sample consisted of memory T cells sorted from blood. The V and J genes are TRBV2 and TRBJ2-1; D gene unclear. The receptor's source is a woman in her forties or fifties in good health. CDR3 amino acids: CASREYNEQFF. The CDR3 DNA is TGTGCCAGCAGAGAGTACAATGAGCAGTTCTTC.